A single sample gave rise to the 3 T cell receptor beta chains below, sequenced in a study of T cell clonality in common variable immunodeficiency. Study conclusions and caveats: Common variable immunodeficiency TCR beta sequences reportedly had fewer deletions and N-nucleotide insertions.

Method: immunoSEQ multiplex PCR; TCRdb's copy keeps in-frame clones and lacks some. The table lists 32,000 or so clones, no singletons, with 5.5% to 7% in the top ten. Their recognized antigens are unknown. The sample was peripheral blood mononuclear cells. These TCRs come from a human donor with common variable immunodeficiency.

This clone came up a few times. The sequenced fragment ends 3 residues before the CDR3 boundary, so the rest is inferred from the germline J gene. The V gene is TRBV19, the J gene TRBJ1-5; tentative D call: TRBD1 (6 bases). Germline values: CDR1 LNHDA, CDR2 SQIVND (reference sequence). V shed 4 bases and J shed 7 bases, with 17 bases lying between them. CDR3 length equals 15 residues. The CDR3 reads CASSTTGGGEQPQHF. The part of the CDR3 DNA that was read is TGTGCCAGTAGTACGACAGGAGGTGGGGAGCAGCCC.

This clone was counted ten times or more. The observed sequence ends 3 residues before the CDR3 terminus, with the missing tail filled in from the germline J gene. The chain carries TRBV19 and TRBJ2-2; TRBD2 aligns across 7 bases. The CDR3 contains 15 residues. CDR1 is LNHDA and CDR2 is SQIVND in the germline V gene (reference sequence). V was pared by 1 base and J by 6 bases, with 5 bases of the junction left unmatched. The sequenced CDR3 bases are TGTGCCAGTAGTATAGGCGGGAGTGGGGCCGGGGAG. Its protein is CASSIGGSGAGE. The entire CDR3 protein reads CASSIGGSGAGELFF. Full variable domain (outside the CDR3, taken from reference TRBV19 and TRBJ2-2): DGGITQSPKYLFRKEGQNVTLSCEQNLNHDAMYWYRQDPGQGLRLIYYSQIVNDFQKGDIAEGYSVSREKKESFPLTVTSAQKNPTAFYLCASSIGGSGAGELFFGEGSRLTVL.

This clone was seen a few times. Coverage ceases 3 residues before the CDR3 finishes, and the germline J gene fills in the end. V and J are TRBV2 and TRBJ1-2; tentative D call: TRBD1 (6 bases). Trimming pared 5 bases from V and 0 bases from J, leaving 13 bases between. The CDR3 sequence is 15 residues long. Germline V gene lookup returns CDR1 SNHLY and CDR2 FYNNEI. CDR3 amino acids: CASSYTGLANYGYTF. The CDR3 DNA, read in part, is TGTGCCAGCAGTTATACAGGGTTAGCTAACTATGGC.